This entry concerns a single T cell receptor beta chain. Its target is unknown. The data belong to a study of T cells in tuberculosis. Findings of the study overall: Active tuberculosis alpha repertoires lay closer to GMM-specific TCRs than controls'.

Profiling relied on immunoSEQ multiplex PCR, and the TCRdb table lists in-frame clones only, not all of them. Here the sample spans fewer than 55,000 clones, nearly 95% being singletons. After removal of 3 bases from V and 3 bases from J, the junction contained 11 bases not matched to a gene. This CDR3 is built from 16 residues. Germline V gene data show CDR1 as SGDLS and CDR2 as YYNGEE. Adolescents were screened for latent TB by skin test and IGRA. On average around 95,000 T cells per donor were immunosequenced. The TCR sequence derives from a donor aged 10-35 years with latent tuberculosis or without tuberculosis infection. J is TRBJ1-2 and V is TRBV9, with TRBD1 identical over 7 bases. The sequenced sample was PBMCs. CDR3: CASSATGTATYYGYTF. Here the CDR3 DNA reads TGTGCCAGCAGCGCTACCGGGACAGCGACCTACTATGGCTACACCTTC.